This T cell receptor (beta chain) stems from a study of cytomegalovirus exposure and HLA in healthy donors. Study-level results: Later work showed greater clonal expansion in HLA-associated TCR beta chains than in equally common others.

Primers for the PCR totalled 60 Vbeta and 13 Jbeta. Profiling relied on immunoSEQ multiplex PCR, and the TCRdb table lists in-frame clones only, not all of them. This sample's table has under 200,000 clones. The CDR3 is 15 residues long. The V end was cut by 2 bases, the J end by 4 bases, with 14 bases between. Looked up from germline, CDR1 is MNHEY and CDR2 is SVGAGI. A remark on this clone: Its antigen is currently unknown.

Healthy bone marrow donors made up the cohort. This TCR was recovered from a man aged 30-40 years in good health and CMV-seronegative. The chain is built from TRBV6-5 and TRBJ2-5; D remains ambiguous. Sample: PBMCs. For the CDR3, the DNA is TGTGCCAGCAGTTACCAGGCTACGCTGGGAGAGACCCAGTACTTC. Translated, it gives CASSYQATLGETQYF.